The rows below give T cell receptor beta chains drawn from one sample of a study of PD-1 blockade in classical Hodgkin lymphoma. Profiled with immunoSEQ multiplex PCR; TCRdb holds only in-frame clones, not every one. The data show roughly 19,000 clones, around 85% seen once. Sequences were derived from peripheral blood mononuclear cells (PBMCs), sampled at baseline. The receptors originated from a human donor with classical Hodgkin lymphoma. Both conserved end residues are part of each CDR3. The D gene is left open where the match is weak. Clone size appears in some rows only: once, few, many, or a class for an expanded clone.

v_call	clone_size	j_call	d_call	cdr3_length	cdr3_nt	cdr3_aa
TRBV4-2	NA	TRBJ2-3	NA	14	TGTGCCAGCAGCCCGGGACCAGCCGTCTATACGCAGTATTTT	CASSPGPAVYTQYF
TRBV9	once	TRBJ2-2	NA	11	TGTGCCAGCAGCGCCCTCGGGGAGCTGTTTTTT	CASSALGELFF
TRBV4-1	NA	TRBJ1-4	NA	16	TGCGCCAGCAGCCTTCGACATGCTGCAACTAATGAAAAACTGTTTTTT	CASSLRHAATNEKLFF
TRBV5-6	NA	TRBJ1-2	NA	15	TGTGCCAGCAACCCAACCCCCGGGTCTAACTATGGCTACACCTTC	CASNPTPGSNYGYTF
TRBV28	NA	TRBJ2-3	NA	14	TGTGCCAGCAGGTCGGGGAAAGGGGCAGATACGCAGTATTTT	CASRSGKGADTQYF
TRBV6-5	NA	TRBJ1-2	TRBD1	14	TGTGCCAGCAGTTCGACGGACAGGGTAGGCGGCTACACCTTC	CASSSTDRVGGYTF
TRBV27	NA	TRBJ2-5	TRBD2	15	TGTGCCAGCAGTAGCAGCGGGGAACCGGTCTGGGAGCAGTACTTC	CASSSSGEPVWEQYF
TRBV14	once	TRBJ2-2	NA	14	TGTGCCAGTAGCCAGTACGGAAACACCGGGGAGCTGTTTTTT	CASSQYGNTGELFF
TRBV10-3	NA	TRBJ2-1	TRBD2	21	TGTGCCATCAGAACGGAACCGGGACTAGCGGCTGCCACGACCTCCTACAATGAGCAGTTCTTC	CAIRTEPGLAAATTSYNEQFF
TRBV2	few	TRBJ1-4	NA	12	TGTGCCAGCAGGACATTCGGTGAAAAACTGTTTTTT	CASRTFGEKLFF
TRBV20-1	once	TRBJ2-5	NA	11	TGCTCGACAGAGGGGCCGGAGACCCAGTACTTC	CSTEGPETQYF
TRBV19	NA	TRBJ1-4	TRBD1	15	TGTGCCAGTAGTATGGAAGGCAGGGGGCATGAAAAACTGTTTTTT	CASSMEGRGHEKLFF
TRBV5-1	NA	TRBJ1-4	NA	14	TGCGCCAGCACCACCGGGTCAACTAATGAAAAACTGTTTTTT	CASTTGSTNEKLFF
TRBV5-1	NA	TRBJ1-5	NA	13	TGCGCCAGCCAGGGGTTTACGGATCAGCCCCAGCATTTT	CASQGFTDQPQHF
TRBV6-5	once	TRBJ2-7	NA	13	TGTGCCAGCAGTTACTCCTCGTACTACGAGCAGTACTTC	CASSYSSYYEQYF
TRBV4-1	few	TRBJ2-3	NA	15	TGCGCCAGCAGCCAACAAAACAGGGTGGCAGATACGCAGTATTTT	CASSQQNRVADTQYF
TRBV5-1	NA	TRBJ1-2	NA	13	TGCGCCAGCAGCTTGGAATACAGCTATGGCTACACCTTC	CASSLEYSYGYTF
TRBV7-9	NA	TRBJ2-7	NA	14	TGTGCCAGCAGCCAACAGGGAGGACCCTACGAGCAGTACTTC	CASSQQGGPYEQYF
TRBV28	NA	TRBJ2-1	TRBD2	13	TGTGCCAGCAGGCCGGGAGGGCCACATGAGCAGTTCTTC	CASRPGGPHEQFF
TRBV19	NA	TRBJ2-1	TRBD2	16	TGTGCCAGTAGTATGGAGAGACTAGCGGGAGTTAATGAGCAGTTCTTC	CASSMERLAGVNEQFF
TRBV27	NA	TRBJ2-2	NA	16	TGTGCCAGCAGTTTTGCAGGGGTTCAAGGCACCGGGGAGCTGTTTTTT	CASSFAGVQGTGELFF
TRBV4-2	NA	TRBJ1-4	TRBD1	19	TGTGCCAGCAGCCAAGATTCGGGACAGGGTTTTGCAACTAATGAAAAACTGTTTTTT	CASSQDSGQGFATNEKLFF
TRBV10-1	NA	TRBJ2-1	TRBD1	13	TGCGCCAGCAGTGAGTCGTTGGACAGGGTACAGTTCTTC	CASSESLDRVQFF
TRBV2	few	TRBJ2-7	TRBD1	13	TGTGCCAGCCCCCGGACAGGGTCCTACGAGCAGTACTTC	CASPRTGSYEQYF
TRBV9	NA	TRBJ2-2	TRBD2	14	TGTGCCAGCTCTCTAGCGGGAGCGGCCGGGGAGCTGTTTTTT	CASSLAGAAGELFF
TRBV6-5	NA	TRBJ1-1	NA	14	TGTGCCAGCAGTTACGAGACGTCGAACACTGAAGCTTTCTTT	CASSYETSNTEAFF
TRBV7-2	NA	TRBJ2-7	TRBD2	14	TGTGCCAGCGCCGGACTAGCGTATTCCTACGAGCAGTACTTC	CASAGLAYSYEQYF
TRBV18	NA	TRBJ2-2	NA	17	TGTGCCAGCTCACCCCCCAAGTCCGGGCTAAACACCGGGGAGCTGTTTTTT	CASSPPKSGLNTGELFF